This TCR beta chain was found in a study of cytomegalovirus exposure and HLA in healthy donors. Whole-study results and caveats: Most of the TCR beta V segments (in an earlier analysis) were productive either about 87% or about 30% of the time. In vitro confirmation showed three CMV-associated chains to be CMV antigen specific. In a later analysis, TCR beta V- and J-gene trimming was associated with a missense DCLRE1C variant.

With regard to this clone: Its antigen is not identified.

The PCR employed 60 Vbeta primers together with 13 Jbeta primers. TCRdb's copy holds only in-frame clones and misses some; the assay was immunoSEQ multiplex PCR. The sample holds roughly 98,000 clones, approximately 80% seen once. CDR1 and CDR2 from the germline V gene are SGHNT and YENEEA. There are 16 residues in the CDR3. The junction had 12 bases not matched to a gene; V was cut back by 5 bases and J by 5 bases. The sequenced material came from PBMCs. The source is a female donor in good health and CMV-seronegative. The chain carries TRBV11-3 and TRBJ2-5, with 9 bases identical to TRBD1. CDR3 sequence reads: CASSKSGTGKLETQYF. The CDR3, as DNA: TGTGCCAGCAGCAAGTCCGGGACAGGGAAATTGGAGACCCAGTACTTC.